Only one count was recorded for the clone carrying this TCR beta chain. Its antigen is undetermined. V lost 4 bases and J lost 2, with 14 bases in between. This CDR3 is built from 16 residues. Germline V gene data show CDR1 as SEHNR and CDR2 as FQNEAQ (reference sequence). Researchers made TCR beta libraries by using iRepertoire HTBI primers and running Arm-PCR on CDR3 regions. TCRdb recomputed calls from the multiplex PCR reads with MiXCR, one row per CDR3 protein. The sample lists around 460,000 distinct CDR3 sequences; 22% were seen once. These data are taken from a study of regulatory T cells in long-lasting Graves disease. Study observations and caveats: Investigators studied peripheral blood only, not thyroid tissue.

Time point of the sample: persistent/refractory GD, antithyroid drugs over 5 years with positive TRAb. Isolated PBMC RNA provided the starting material for the TCR library. This TCR was recovered from a female donor with Graves disease. J is TRBJ2-2 and V is TRBV7-9; D is possibly TRBD2 (5 bases). Sequences were derived from peripheral blood mononuclear cells (PBMCs), sampled when the disease was refractory, from a patient treated with antithyroid drugs. This CDR3 is CASSSRGSLNTGELFF. The CDR3, as DNA: TGTGCCAGCAGCTCGCGTGGGAGCCTTAACACCGGGGAGCTGTTTTTT.